The clone carrying this T cell receptor beta chain came up a few times. The antigen remains unidentified. Deletions cut 2 bases from V and 0 bases from J, with 8 bases between. The germline V gene encodes CDR1 MNHEY and CDR2 SVGAGI. This CDR3 contains 14 residues. Measured with immunoSEQ multiplex PCR; TCRdb has only the in-frame clones, and not every one. The sample carries 2,800 or so clones, approximately 40% recorded once. The source of the sample is a study of Tregs in tolerant kidney transplant recipients. The chain has TRBV6-5 and TRBJ2-7; possibly TRBD1 or TRBD2 for D (5 bases each). The clonotype was recovered from a human donor in good health. The sequencing input was Tregs from blood cultured with allogeneic cells. CDR3 DNA: TGTGCCAGCAGTTACAGGGGAGTCTCCTACGAGCAGTACTTC. Translating gives CASSYRGVSYEQYF.